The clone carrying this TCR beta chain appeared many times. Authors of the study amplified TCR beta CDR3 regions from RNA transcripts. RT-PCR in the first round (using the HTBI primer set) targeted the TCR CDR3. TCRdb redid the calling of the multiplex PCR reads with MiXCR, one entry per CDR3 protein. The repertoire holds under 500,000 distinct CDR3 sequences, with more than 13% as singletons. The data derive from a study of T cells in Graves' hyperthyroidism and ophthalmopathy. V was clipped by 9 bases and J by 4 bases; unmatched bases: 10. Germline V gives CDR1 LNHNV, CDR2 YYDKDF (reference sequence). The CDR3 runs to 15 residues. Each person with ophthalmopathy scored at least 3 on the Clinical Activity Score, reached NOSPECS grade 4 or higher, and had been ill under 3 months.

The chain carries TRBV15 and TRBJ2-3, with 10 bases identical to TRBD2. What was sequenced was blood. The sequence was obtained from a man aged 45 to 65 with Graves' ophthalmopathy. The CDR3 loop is CATKPAGGSADTQYF. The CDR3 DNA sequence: TGTGCCACGAAACCAGCGGGAGGGTCGGCAGATACGCAGTATTTT.